These T cell receptor beta chains were read from a single sample in a study of T cell repertoires in cytomegalovirus infection. No cognate antigen is known for these TCRs. TCRdb passed the reads through MiXCR, listing each CDR3 protein once. The table shows around 95,000 distinct CDR3 sequences, with 25% to 35% occurring only once. The sample consisted of CD8+ T cells from cultured PBMCs, taken from culture after CMV antigen stimulation. These receptor sequences come from a human donor in good health (CMV status not recorded). Some clones in this sample may be carry-over from other donors' samples. CDR3s include the opening cysteine and the closing phenylalanine or tryptophan. D genes are given only for firm matches. The size entry is marked missing in some rows and otherwise reads once, few, many or a size class.

len,abundance,v_gene,j_gene,d_gene,CDR3aa,CDR3nt
14,-,TRBV7-1,TRBJ1-1,TRBD1,CASSPRTGGVLAFF,TGTGCCAGCAGCCCCCGGACAGGTGGCGTCTTGGCTTTCTTT
13,-,TRBV19,TRBJ2-1,-,CASSIEWWNEQFF,TGTGCCAGTAGTATAGAGTGGTGGAATGAGCAGTTCTTC
16,-,TRBV27,TRBJ1-6,-,CASGTRFSSYNSPLHF,TGTGCCAGCGGGACACGATTTAGCTCCTATAATTCACCCCTCCACTTT
12,few,TRBV27,TRBJ1-4,-,CASSLDNEKLFF,TGTGCCAGCAGTTTAGATAATGAAAAACTGTTTTTT
16,few,TRBV10-3,TRBJ1-1,TRBD1,CAISDRTGRENTEAFF,TGTGCCATCAGTGACCGGACAGGGAGGGAAAACACTGAAGCTTTCTTT
13,-,TRBV7-2,TRBJ1-2,-,CASSVTGKGGYTF,TGTGCCAGCAGCGTAACAGGGAAGGGTGGCTACACCTTC
16,-,TRBV20-1,TRBJ2-1,TRBD2,CSARGGGAVYVNEQFF,TGCAGTGCGCGTGGCGGGGGGGCCGTATACGTCAATGAGCAGTTCTTC
13,few,TRBV6-6,TRBJ2-2,-,CASTALIPGELFF,TGTGCCAGTACGGCCCTTATCCCCGGGGAGCTGTTTTTT
15,-,TRBV7-3,TRBJ2-7,TRBD2,CASSWTSGDSYEQYF,TGTGCCAGCAGCTGGACTAGCGGGGACTCCTACGAGCAGTACTTC
15,-,TRBV7-2,TRBJ2-4,-,CASSPTGEGKNIQYF,TGTGCCAGCAGCCCGACAGGGGAGGGCAAAAACATTCAGTACTTC
13,few,TRBV7-9,TRBJ2-5,TRBD1,CASSPTGWETQYF,TGTGCCAGCAGCCCGACAGGGTGGGAGACCCAGTACTTC
12,few,TRBV4-2,TRBJ1-2,-,CASSQRQEGYTF,TGTGCCAGCAGCCAAAGACAGGAGGGCTACACCTTC
13,many,TRBV19,TRBJ2-1,-,CASSIEVYNEQFF,TGTGCCAGTAGTATAGAGGTTTACAATGAGCAGTTCTTC
16,few,TRBV12-3/TRBV12-4,TRBJ2-3,TRBD2,CASSLDVGGTTDTQYF,TGTGCCAGCAGTTTAGATGTCGGGGGGACCACAGATACGCAGTATTTT
17,few,TRBV7-3,TRBJ2-3,TRBD2,CASSFLPSSGGLHTQYF,TGTGCCAGCAGCTTCCTTCCCTCTAGCGGGGGGCTTCATACGCAGTATTTT
19,-,TRBV28,TRBJ1-5,TRBD1,CASTSLGGQGKSGRQPQHF,TGTGCCAGCACCTCACTGGGGGGACAGGGGAAATCTGGCCGCCAGCCCCAGCATTTT
12,-,TRBV7-4,TRBJ1-1,-,CASSPQGSEAFF,TGTGCCAGCAGCCCGCAGGGATCTGAAGCTTTCTTT
14,-,TRBV19,TRBJ2-7,-,CASSQTGLSYEQYF,TGTGCCAGTAGTCAAACGGGCCTCTCCTACGAGCAGTACTTC
16,-,TRBV5-1,TRBJ1-4,TRBD1,CASSLTQGATNEKLFF,TGCGCCAGCAGCTTGACCCAGGGGGCCACTAATGAAAAACTGTTTTTT
14,-,TRBV19,TRBJ2-1,TRBD2,CASSFAGGYNEQFF,TGTGCCAGTAGTTTCGCGGGGGGGTACAATGAGCAGTTCTTC
14,few,TRBV7-8,TRBJ2-7,TRBD2,CASSSSGLVYEQYF,TGTGCCAGCAGCTCCTCGGGACTAGTCTACGAGCAGTACTTC
14,many,TRBV19,TRBJ2-7,-,CASSMGGWSYEQYF,TGTGCCAGTAGCATGGGGGGTTGGTCCTACGAGCAGTACTTC
13,-,TRBV27,TRBJ1-2,-,CASSSAIGDGYTF,TGTGCCAGCAGTTCCGCCATCGGGGATGGCTACACCTTC
16,medium-sized,TRBV27,TRBJ2-7,TRBD1,CASSSGQAWGSYEQYF,TGTGCCAGCAGTTCGGGACAGGCCTGGGGCTCCTACGAGCAGTACTTC
14,many,TRBV13,TRBJ2-7,TRBD1,CASSTRQGTYEQYF,TGTGCCAGCAGCACCCGACAGGGAACCTACGAGCAGTACTTC
12,-,TRBV11-2,TRBJ2-7,-,CASSLPHLEQYF,TGTGCCAGCAGCCTGCCGCATTTGGAGCAGTACTTC
12,many,TRBV7-2,TRBJ1-1,-,CASSLLNTEAFF,TGTGCCAGCAGCTTACTGAACACTGAAGCTTTCTTT
14,many,TRBV7-6,TRBJ2-7,-,CASSLAAGAYEQYF,TGTGCCAGCAGCTTAGCGGCAGGAGCCTACGAGCAGTACTTC
15,once,TRBV7-7,TRBJ2-5,TRBD2,CASSPGGGLQETQYF,TGTGCCAGCAGCCCGGGGGGGGGATTGCAAGAGACCCAGTACTTC
14,-,TRBV7-9,TRBJ1-1,-,CASSPPNPLGEAFF,TGTGCCAGCAGCCCCCCAAACCCCCTTGGTGAAGCTTTCTTT
14,-,TRBV19,TRBJ2-1,-,CASSSGVAYNEQFF,TGTGCCAGTAGTAGCGGGGTCGCCTACAATGAGCAGTTCTTC
14,-,TRBV7-4,TRBJ1-6,-,CASSFEFARITLHF,TGTGCCAGCAGTTTCGAATTCGCCAGGATCACCCTCCACTTT
14,-,TRBV20-1,TRBJ2-1,-,CSAPHLWGPNEQFF,TGCAGTGCACCTCATTTATGGGGCCCCAATGAGCAGTTCTTC
13,-,TRBV18,TRBJ2-5,TRBD1,CASSQDRDATQYF,TGTGCCAGCTCACAGGACAGGGACGCGACCCAGTACTTC
13,few,TRBV19,TRBJ2-7,-,CASSLDGSYEQYF,TGTGCCAGTAGCCTGGACGGATCCTACGAGCAGTACTTC
15,few,TRBV6-5,TRBJ2-2,TRBD1,CASRSGQGITGELFF,TGTGCCAGCAGGTCCGGACAGGGTATCACCGGGGAGCTGTTTTTT
11,few,TRBV20-1,TRBJ2-5,-,CSVKLMETQYF,TGCAGTGTTAAACTGATGGAGACCCAGTACTTC
15,few,TRBV7-3,TRBJ1-1,-,CASSASGGPGTEAFF,TGTGCCAGCAGCGCCAGTGGGGGGCCGGGGACTGAAGCTTTCTTT
14,many,TRBV7-8,TRBJ2-6,-,CASSLNYPANVLTF,TGTGCCAGCAGCTTAAATTACCCGGCCAACGTCCTGACTTTC
15,few,TRBV6-1,TRBJ1-2,TRBD1,CASSPPGGDRNGYTF,TGTGCCAGCAGCCCCCCGGGGGGGGACAGGAATGGCTACACCTTC
15,-,TRBV27,TRBJ1-4,-,CASSSRGPANEKLFF,TGTGCCAGCTCCTCGCGGGGCCCGGCAAATGAAAAACTGTTTTTT
11,-,TRBV10-3,TRBJ2-7,-,CAISDGGEQYF,TGTGCCATCAGTGATGGGGGGGAGCAGTACTTC